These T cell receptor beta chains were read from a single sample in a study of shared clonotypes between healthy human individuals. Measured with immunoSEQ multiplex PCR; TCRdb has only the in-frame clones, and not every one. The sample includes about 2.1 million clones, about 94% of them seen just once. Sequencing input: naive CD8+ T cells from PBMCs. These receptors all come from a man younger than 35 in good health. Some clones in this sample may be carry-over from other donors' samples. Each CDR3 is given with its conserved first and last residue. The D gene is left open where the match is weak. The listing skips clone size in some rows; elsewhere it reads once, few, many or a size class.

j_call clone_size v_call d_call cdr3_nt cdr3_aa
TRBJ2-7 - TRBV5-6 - TGTGCCAGCAGCTTGGGCAGATCATACTACGAGCAGTACTTC CASSLGRSYYEQYF
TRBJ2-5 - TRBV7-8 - TGTGCCAGCAGCTTAGCTCAGGGGCGAGAGACCCAGTACTTC CASSLAQGRETQYF
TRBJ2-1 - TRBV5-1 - TGCGCCAGCAGCTTGGGCGGGGCCCGCCCGTTCTTC CASSLGGARPFF
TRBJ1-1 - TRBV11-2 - TGTGCCAGCAGCTTAGAAGGTCTTTCTCGAACCGGGAACACTGAAGCTTTCTTT CASSLEGLSRTGNTEAFF
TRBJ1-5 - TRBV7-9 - TGTGCCAGCAGCTCCCAGGGGCGGGGCGGCGATCAGCCCCAGCATTTT CASSSQGRGGDQPQHF
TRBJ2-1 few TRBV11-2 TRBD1 TGTGCCAGCAGCCCCCTCCCAGGGGGAAGAAATGAGCAGTTCTTC CASSPLPGGRNEQFF
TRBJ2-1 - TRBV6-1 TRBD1 TGTGCCAGCAGTGAACTTGTTGAATCTCCGGACAGGGCCATGTTCTTC CASSELVESPDRAMFF
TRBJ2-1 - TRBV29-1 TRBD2 TGCAGCGTTGAGGGAGGACTAGCGGGAGAAAATGAGCAGTTCTTC CSVEGGLAGENEQFF
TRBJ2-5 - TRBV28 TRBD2 TGTGCCAGCAGCGAAAGAGCGGGAGACCTCCAAGAGACCCAGTACTTC CASSERAGDLQETQYF
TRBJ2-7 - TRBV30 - TGTGCCTGGAGTGGGACGGTCTACGAGCAGTACTTC CAWSGTVYEQYF
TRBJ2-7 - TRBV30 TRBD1 TGTGCCTGGAGTCTCCCGACAGGGCTCTACGAGCAGTACTTC CAWSLPTGLYEQYF
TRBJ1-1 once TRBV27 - TGTGCCAGCCGGGGGGGCCGGAGCACTGAAGCTTTCTTT CASRGGRSTEAFF
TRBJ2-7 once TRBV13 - TGTGCCAGCAGCCCCAACCGCGGGACGGCCGAGCAGTACTTC CASSPNRGTAEQYF
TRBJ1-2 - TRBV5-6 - TGTGCCAGCAGCTATAATAACTATGGCTACACCTTC CASSYNNYGYTF
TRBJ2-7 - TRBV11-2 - TGTGCCAGCAGCTCATCCGTCGGAGGGCCGGGCGTTGATGAGCAGTACTTC CASSSSVGGPGVDEQYF
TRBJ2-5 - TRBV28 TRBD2 TGTGCCAGCAGGTCTCAACGGGACTATGGGACCCAGTACTTC CASRSQRDYGTQYF
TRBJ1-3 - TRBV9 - TGTGCCAGCAGCGTTGGTCGGGGCGAGGCAGGAAACACCATATATTTT CASSVGRGEAGNTIYF
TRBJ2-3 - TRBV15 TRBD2 TGTGCCACCAGCAAACCGGGACTAGCGGGCCAAACAGATACGCAGTATTTT CATSKPGLAGQTDTQYF
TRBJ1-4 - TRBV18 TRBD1 TGTGCCAGCTCACCACGGCTCGGACAGGCCTTTGCAACTAATGAAAAACTGTTTTTT CASSPRLGQAFATNEKLFF
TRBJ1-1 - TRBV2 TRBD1 TGTGCCAGCAGTGGCCGGGACAGGGAGAGCACTGAAGCTTTCTTT CASSGRDRESTEAFF
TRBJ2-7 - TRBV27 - TGTGCCAGCAGTTTATTGGGGCGGTTCGGCGAGCAGTACTTC CASSLLGRFGEQYF
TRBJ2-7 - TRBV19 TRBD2 TGTGCCAGCGGGACTAGCGGAACCTATAGCTCCTACGAGCAGTACTTC CASGTSGTYSSYEQYF
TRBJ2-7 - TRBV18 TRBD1 TGTGCCAGCTCGCAGAAGGGGGCTCGGGACGAGCAGTACTTC CASSQKGARDEQYF
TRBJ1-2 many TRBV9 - TGTGCCAGCAGCGTAGATTCGGGGGCCCCGAGCTATGGCTACACCTTC CASSVDSGAPSYGYTF
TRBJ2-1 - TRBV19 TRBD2 TGTGCCAGTAGTAACCCCGGACTAGCGGGAATGAATGAGCAGTTCTTC CASSNPGLAGMNEQFF
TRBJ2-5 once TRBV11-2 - TGTGCCAGCAGCGACGGGACGGGTCAAGAGACCCAGTACTTC CASSDGTGQETQYF
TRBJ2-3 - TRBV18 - TGTGCCAGCTCACCAGTGTCGACCCGAAAGGACCCAGATACGCAGTATTTT CASSPVSTRKDPDTQYF
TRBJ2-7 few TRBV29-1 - TGCAGCGTTGTGAGTTACGAGCAGTACTTC CSVVSYEQYF
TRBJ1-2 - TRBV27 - TGTGCCAGCAGTTTATCCCTAGGGGCAGCGCTGAACTATGGCTACACCTTC CASSLSLGAALNYGYTF
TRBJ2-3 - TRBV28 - TGTGCCAGCAGTTTCCTAGGGAACACAGATACGCAGTATTTT CASSFLGNTDTQYF
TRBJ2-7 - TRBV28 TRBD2 TGTGCCAGCAGGGGGGGACTAGCGGTAAATTACGAGCAGTACTTC CASRGGLAVNYEQYF
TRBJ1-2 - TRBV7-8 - TGTGCCAGCAGCTTAGTCCGCCAGGAGTATGGCTACACCTTC CASSLVRQEYGYTF
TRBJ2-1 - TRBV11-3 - TGTGCCAGCAGCTTAGGGGAGGGGGAAGGCTCCTACAATGAGCAGTTCTTC CASSLGEGEGSYNEQFF
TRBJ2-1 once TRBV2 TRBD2 TGTGCCAGCAGTGAGGGCCCTAGCGGGAGTGCCTACAATGAGCAGTTCTTC CASSEGPSGSAYNEQFF
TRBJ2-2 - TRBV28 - TGTGCCAGCAGTTTCGGACAGAGCACCGGGGAGCTGTTTTTT CASSFGQSTGELFF